This T cell receptor (beta chain) was obtained from a study of radiation and T cells in renal cell carcinoma. Concerning this clone itself: Antigen: not known.

The table came from immunoSEQ multiplex PCR; TCRdb's copy has only in-frame clones and leaves some out. The table has 20,000 or so clones, less than 65% seen once; the top ten hold approximately 12%. Treatment of the sample: 15 Gy SBRT to primary tumor, nephrectomy 4 weeks later. The patient's renal cell carcinoma had clear cell pathology. The V and J ends lost 2 bases and 6 bases respectively, with 23 bases between them. The CDR3 runs 18 residues. The germline V gene has CDR1 SGHTA and CDR2 FQGNSA. Overall study results and limits: Compared with controls, irradiated tumors showed greater TCR clonality.

The chain uses TRBV7-2 and TRBJ2-1; the D gene is possibly TRBD1 (5 bases). The sequence was obtained from a man aged 45-60 years with renal cell carcinoma. Sequencing was performed on tumor tissue, taken from a patient whose treatment included radiotherapy and nephrectomy. CDR3 nucleotide sequence: TGTGCCAGCAGCTTAAGGCAGGGTCGCCCCGCTGGGGTCAATGAGCAGTTCTTC. Translating gives CASSLRQGRPAGVNEQFF.